These 25 T cell receptor beta chains originate from one sample sequenced in a study of shared clonotypes between healthy human individuals. Sequencing used immunoSEQ multiplex PCR; TCRdb keeps in-frame clones, though not all of them. The sample contains millions of clones, approximately 95% of which appear only once. The source material was naive CD4+ T cells sorted from blood. Subset here: CD45RA+ positively selected. Receptors originate from a man between 18 and 29 years old in good health.

This chain links TRBV10-3 with TRBJ2-5; D not certain. With the DNA end fitting TRBJ2-7 better, the J assignment may be wrong. Per the germline V gene, CDR1 is ENHRY and CDR2 is SYGVKD. This CDR3 has 14 residues. CDR3 loop: CAISANIYSYEQYF. CDR3 nucleotide sequence: TGTGCCATCAGTGCGAACATCTACTCCTACGAGCAGTACTTC.

The rearrangement uses TRBV5-1 and TRBJ2-2; D remains unclear. The germline V and J ends were trimmed by 0 bases and 3 bases, with 6 bases remaining between them. The CDR3 contains 14 residues. CDR1 is SGHRS and CDR2 is YFSETQ in the germline V gene. The CDR3 loop reads CASSLDRYTGELFF. The CDR3 nucleotides are TGCGCCAGCAGCTTGGACAGATACACCGGGGAGCTGTTTTTT.

This clone was recorded once. The gene calls are TRBV7-9 and TRBJ2-1; no firm D call. The CDR3 sequence is 14 residues long. CDR1 is SEHNR and CDR2 is FQNEAQ in the germline V gene (reference sequence). V was cut by 1 base and J by 7 bases, with 11 bases left in between. The CDR3 sequence: CASSLGARGNEQFF. For the CDR3, the DNA is TGTGCCAGCAGCTTAGGGGCCAGAGGAAATGAGCAGTTCTTC.

The chain has TRBV6-5 and TRBJ1-6; 8 bases map to TRBD1. This CDR3 has 14 residues. The junction had 4 bases not matched to a gene; V was cut back by 6 bases and J by 6 bases. CDR1 and CDR2 from the germline V gene are MNHEY and SVGAGI. The CDR3 nucleotides read TGTGCCAGCAGGAGGACAGGGATTAATTCACCCCTCCACTTT. Its translation: CASRRTGINSPLHF.

The table lists this clone with a count of one. Additional DNA sequences in this sample encode the identical CDR3. The chain recombines TRBV18 with TRBJ1-5; 7 nucleotides line up with TRBD1. The CDR3 extends over 15 amino acids. The germline V gene encodes CDR1 KGHSH and CDR2 LQKENI. With 3 bases clipped from V and 7 bases from J, the junction kept 9 bases outside the gene matches. The CDR3 bases are TGTGCCAGCTCACCGCCCGGGAGGGGGCAACAGCCCCAGCATTTT. Its protein product is CASSPPGRGQQPQHF.

The gene calls are TRBV5-5 and TRBJ2-7; tentative D call: TRBD1 (6 bases). The CDR3 has 15 amino acids. Looked up from germline, CDR1 is SGHKS and CDR2 is YYEKEE (reference sequence). Between the trimmed V and J ends, which lost 2 bases and 7 bases, there was a span of 19 bases. The CDR3 here is CASSLQGTLVGEQYF. CDR3 nucleotides: TGTGCCAGCAGCTTACAGGGTACATTAGTGGGGGAGCAGTACTTC.

The chain carries TRBV18 and TRBJ2-3; the D gene is possibly TRBD1 (6 bases). Deletions cut 3 bases from V and 1 base from J, with 26 bases between. The length of the CDR3 is 20 residues. From germline, CDR1 is KGHSH and CDR2 LQKENI. In DNA, the CDR3 is TGTGCCAGCTCACCTCTGCCACTTCAGGGGTTCAACGAAGGCACAGATACGCAGTATTTT. Amino acid sequence: CASSPLPLQGFNEGTDTQYF.

The rearrangement uses TRBV5-1 and TRBJ2-2; TRBD2 is a possible D gene (5 bases). CDR1 and CDR2 from the germline V gene are SGHRS and YFSETQ. Trimming pared 3 bases from V and 4 bases from J, leaving 13 bases between. This CDR3 has 15 amino acids. Here the CDR3 DNA reads TGCGCCAGCAGCTCGGGCGGACTTTCCACCGGGGAGCTGTTTTTT. Translation gives CASSSGGLSTGELFF. Complete variable domain (other parts from reference TRBV5-1 and TRBJ2-2): KAGVTQTPRYLIKTRGQQVTLSCSPISGHRSVSWYQQTPGQGLQFLFEYFSETQRNKGNFPGRFSGRQFSNSRSEMNVSTLELGDSALYLCASSSGGLSTGELFFGEGSRLTVL.

The chain is built from TRBV7-2 and TRBJ1-1; perhaps TRBD1 as D (6 bases). The CDR3 has 16 residues. Trimming took 1 base from V and 0 from J, leaving 12 bases between them. Germline CDR1 reads SGHTA; CDR2 reads FQGNSA. CDR3 protein: CASSLGGYRVNTEAFF. The CDR3 DNA follows: TGTGCCAGCAGCTTAGGGGGGTACAGGGTGAACACTGAAGCTTTCTTT.

J is TRBJ1-1 and V is TRBV18; D unclear. The CDR3 is 14 residues long. V lost 2 bases, J lost 4 bases, and 11 bases lay in between. Germline V CDR1 and CDR2: KGHSH, LQKENI. The CDR3 protein is CASSPNQVVTEAFF. DNA of the CDR3: TGTGCCAGCTCACCAAATCAGGTAGTCACTGAAGCTTTCTTT.

CDR3 sequence reads: CASRRTGGWGYGYTF. The CDR3 DNA sequence: TGTGCCAGCAGAAGGACAGGGGGCTGGGGCTATGGCTACACCTTC. The chain joins TRBV27 to TRBJ1-2; 11 positions agree with TRBD1. Germline lookup yields CDR1 MNHEY and CDR2 SMNVEV (reference sequence). The CDR3 has 15 residues. V was clipped by 6 bases and J by 4 bases; unmatched bases: 7.

Turning to this clone: The sample has other DNA sequences that encode this CDR3 too. The V and J genes are TRBV7-9 and TRBJ2-7, with TRBD2 identical over 12 bases. The CDR3 contains 16 residues. Trimming cost V 5 bases and J 0 bases; bases outside gene matches: 5. Germline loops: CDR1 SEHNR, CDR2 FQNEAQ (reference sequence). This CDR3 reads CASSLGLAGSSYEQYF. For the CDR3, the DNA is TGTGCCAGCAGCCTCGGACTAGCGGGGAGCTCCTACGAGCAGTACTTC.

This chain connects TRBV6-5 to TRBJ2-7, with D unclear. The CDR3 runs to 13 residues. Germline lookup yields CDR1 MNHEY and CDR2 SVGAGI. Deletions cut 2 bases from V and 4 bases from J, with 9 bases between. In DNA form, the CDR3 reads TGTGCCAGCAGTTACGCCATCGGGTACGAGCAGTACTTC. Its translation is CASSYAIGYEQYF.

This clone was detected once. The V call is TRBV5-1, the J call TRBJ2-7; 7 bases are a match to TRBD1. This CDR3 contains 14 residues. Trimming took 0 bases from V and 5 from J; bases not matched to a gene: 5. CDR1 is SGHRS, CDR2 YFSETQ, per germline. CDR3: CASSLGQGNNEQYF. In DNA, the CDR3 is TGCGCCAGCAGCTTGGGACAGGGAAACAACGAGCAGTACTTC.

This clone was seen only once. The genes are TRBV11-2 and TRBJ1-1, with D possibly being TRBD1 (5 bases). Between the trimmed V and J ends, which lost 4 bases and 2 bases, there was a span of 8 bases. Germline V lookup: CDR1 SGHAT, CDR2 FQNNGV. The CDR3 is made up of 13 amino acids. This chain's CDR3 is CASSSDTNTEAFF. CDR3 coding DNA: TGTGCCAGCAGCTCGGACACAAACACTGAAGCTTTCTTT.

The chain has TRBV10-3 and TRBJ1-1, with a weak D call TRBD1 (5 bases). CDR3 length: 12 amino acids. Trimming took off 10 bases at V and 1 base at J, with 10 bases between the two ends. Germline V lookup: CDR1 ENHRY, CDR2 SYGVKD. The DNA for the CDR3 is TGTGCCACCAATGGGGGGAACACTGAAGCTTTCTTT. Its translation is CATNGGNTEAFF.

Details on this clone: This same CDR3 is encoded by further DNA sequences in the sample. The CDR3 DNA reads as TGTGCCAGCAGTGAATTAGGGTACAATGAGCAGTTCTTC. It translates to CASSELGYNEQFF. The chain combines TRBV25-1 with TRBJ2-1; D is undetermined. V gave up 1 base and J gave up 4 bases, with 5 bases separating them. The CDR3 runs to 13 residues. Germline V gives CDR1 MGHDK, CDR2 SYGVNS.

This chain links TRBV6-5 with TRBJ1-2, with 7 bases identical to TRBD1. Per the germline V gene, CDR1 is MNHEY and CDR2 is SVGAGI. The junction had 5 bases not matched to a gene; V was cut back by 2 bases and J by 8 bases. The CDR3 contains 13 residues. The CDR3: CASSYGQARGYTF. CDR3 nucleotides: TGTGCCAGCAGTTACGGACAGGCGCGCGGCTACACCTTC.

This chain connects TRBV7-6 to TRBJ2-1; TRBD2 matches at 11 bases. V dropped 1 base and J dropped 7; count of bases not matched to a gene: 3. In germline, CDR1 is SGHVS, CDR2 FNYEAQ. The CDR3 runs 15 residues. The CDR3 DNA reads TGTGCCAGCAGCTTAGTAGCGGGAGGGCCGAATGAGCAGTTCTTC. Protein sequence: CASSLVAGGPNEQFF.

This clone has just one count. The V and J genes are TRBV4-2 and TRBJ1-5; 9 bases map to TRBD1. J gave up 6 bases and V 0 bases, and 6 bases lay outside the gene matches. CDR3 size: 16 residues. Germline V gene sequence: CDR1 LGHNA, CDR2 YNFKEQ. The CDR3 DNA sequence: TGTGCCAGCAGCCAAGACGTACAGGGGGCATTTCAGCCCCAGCATTTT. It specifies CASSQDVQGAFQPQHF.

With respect to this clone: The sample holds other DNA sequences that translate to the same CDR3. DNA for the CDR3: TGTGCCAGCAGCCTGATGGAGAACCAGCCCCAGCATTTT. Amino acids: CASSLMENQPQHF. The chain employs TRBV11-2 and TRBJ1-5, with D hard to call. This CDR3 is built from 13 residues. Germline V gene sequence: CDR1 SGHAT, CDR2 FQNNGV. The ends were cut back, 5 bases at V and 7 bases at J, with 12 bases in the middle.

This clone has a handful of counts. The sample has other DNA sequences that encode this CDR3 too. The gene calls are TRBV6-5 and TRBJ2-2, with a weak D call TRBD2 (6 bases). Between the trimmed V and J ends, which lost 1 base and 5 bases, there was a span of 8 bases. CDR1 and CDR2 (germline): MNHEY, SVGAGI. The CDR3 contains 14 residues. The CDR3 loop is CASSYLAGTGELFF. CDR3 DNA: TGTGCCAGCAGTTACTTGGCGGGGACCGGGGAGCTGTTTTTT.

The gene calls are TRBV11-2 and TRBJ2-4, with 8 bases matching TRBD2. In germline, CDR1 is SGHAT, CDR2 FQNNGV. The V segment lost 2 bases and the J segment 5 bases; nucleotides outside the gene matches: 8. The CDR3 runs 16 residues. The CDR3 protein is CASSLSGGSLQNIQYF. The CDR3 coding sequence is TGTGCCAGCAGCTTAAGCGGGGGTTCACTTCAAAACATTCAGTACTTC.

Concerning this clone itself: Other DNA variants within this sample encode the same CDR3. The rearrangement joins TRBV6-5 to TRBJ1-5, with a tentative D call TRBD1 (5 bases). Germline V gives CDR1 MNHEY, CDR2 SVGAGI. V was trimmed by 0 bases and J by 3 bases, leaving 6 bases between them. CDR3 length: 14 amino acids. As DNA, the CDR3 is TGTGCCAGCAGTTACTCGGGGGTCAATCAGCCCCAGCATTTT. The encoded protein is CASSYSGVNQPQHF.

This sequence joins TRBV11-3 and TRBJ1-5; unclear D gene. The CDR3 runs 16 residues. The germline V gene has CDR1 SGHNT and CDR2 YENEEA. The ends were cut back, 2 bases at V and 0 bases at J, with 11 bases in the middle. For the CDR3, the DNA is TGTGCCAGCAGCTTAAGATTAACTGATAGCAATCAGCCCCAGCATTTT. Its protein product is CASSLRLTDSNQPQHF.